This TCR beta chain was sequenced for a study of HIV-infected patients and healthy controls. Notes on the study in general: HIV-associated CDR3 frequencies dropped significantly during therapy; CMV-associated ones, mostly rising, changed nonsignificantly. Size-matched repertoire data failed to replicate the apparent Gini index recovery after therapy in HIV-infected patients.

This clonotype has ten or more counts. Antigen unknown. No cell fractionation was done, so the repertoire covers all unsorted peripheral blood T cells. A roughly 2.4 ml peripheral blood sample was taken for RNA. Alpha and beta constant-region primers primed reverse transcription of around 0.5 ug RNA. Alpha and beta chain libraries were made separately by chain-specific third strand synthesis with multiplexing indices. TCRdb redid the calling of the 5' RACE reads with MiXCR, one entry per CDR3 protein. This table has under 20,000 distinct CDR3 sequences, 10% appearing once. Input material: blood. The TCR comes from an adult in good health.

The CDR3 DNA reads as TGTGCCAGCAGTTTCTTCTCTAGCGGGAGGAATGAGCAGTTCTTC. Protein: CASSFFSSGRNEQFF. The V and J genes are TRBV12-3 or TRBV12-4 and TRBJ2-1; 11 bases agree with TRBD2. The CDR3 length is 15 residues. V lost 3 bases, J lost 7 bases, and 5 bases stayed unmatched.